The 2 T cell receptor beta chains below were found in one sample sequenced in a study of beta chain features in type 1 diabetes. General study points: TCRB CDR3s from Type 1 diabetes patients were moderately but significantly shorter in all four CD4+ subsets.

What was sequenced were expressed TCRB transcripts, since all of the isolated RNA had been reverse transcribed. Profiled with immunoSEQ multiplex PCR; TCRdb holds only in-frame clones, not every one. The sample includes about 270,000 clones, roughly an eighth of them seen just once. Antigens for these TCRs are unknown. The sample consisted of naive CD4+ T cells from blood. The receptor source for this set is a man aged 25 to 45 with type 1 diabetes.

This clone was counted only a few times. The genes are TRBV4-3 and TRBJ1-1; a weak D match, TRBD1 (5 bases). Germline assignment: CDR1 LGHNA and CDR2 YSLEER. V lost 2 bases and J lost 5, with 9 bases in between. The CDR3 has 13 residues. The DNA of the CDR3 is TGCGCCAGCAGCCAACAGGGTTGGACTGAAGCTTTCTTT. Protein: CASSQQGWTEAFF.

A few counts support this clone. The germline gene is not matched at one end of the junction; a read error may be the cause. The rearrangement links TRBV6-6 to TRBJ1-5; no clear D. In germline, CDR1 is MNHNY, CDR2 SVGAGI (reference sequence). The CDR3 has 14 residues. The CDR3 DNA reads TGTGCCAGCACTTACGGAGATAGCAATCAGCCCCAGCATTTT. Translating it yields CASTYGDSNQPQHF.